Reported below is one TCR beta chain. The protocol was immunoSEQ multiplex PCR, while the TCRdb copy is restricted to in-frame clones and leaves out a portion. The sample lists around 22,000 clones; more than 85% were seen once. The entry originates in a study of blood T cell repertoires in COVID-19. V shed 5 bases, J shed 6 bases, and the junction held 16 bases outside the gene matches. This CDR3 contains 17 residues. Germline-derived CDR1 and CDR2 are LGHNT and FRNRAP. V is TRBV12-5 and J is TRBJ2-1; 7 bases agree with TRBD2. Sequences were obtained from peripheral blood. The receptor comes from a woman in her 70s with active COVID-19. Here the CDR3 DNA reads TGTGCTAGTGGTGAATTTTGGGGCGGGAGTCGCATCAATGAGCAGTTCTTC. Its translation: CASGEFWGGSRINEQFF.